This T cell receptor beta chain was obtained from a study of shared clonotypes between healthy human individuals (dated by TCRdb to the early 2020s). Regarding the study in general: The cohort comprised two women and a few men aged 18 to 49 years. For each donor, CD4 naive and CD4 memory were each given three plates, CD8 naive was given two plates, and CD8 memory was given one plate. The study deeply sequenced blood TCR repertoires of roughly five healthy adults to estimate repertoire size and the extent of clonotype sharing between individuals. Different laboratories and diverse techniques were used to prepare libraries and sequence TCR repertoires, to increase sequencing depth and limit assay-specific biases. Between about 0.85 and 9.5 billion PBMCs per donor were obtained by leukapheresis.

Results and caveats for the whole study, not just this receptor: Sharing across four donors was observed for around 4.8% of naive CD4, 3% to 3.5% of naive CD8, 2% to 2.5% of memory CD4, and around 0.4% of memory CD8 clonotypes. Compared with non-shared clonotypes, the clonotypes found in all four sorted-subset donors had higher generation probabilities. Based on pairwise subsampling, the degree of clonotype sharing among donors was expected to be affected by sequencing depth. The genetic and exposure-history diversity represented was limited by the small number of donors. Sampling was restricted to blood, and TCR repertoires in tissues likely differ from the TCR repertoires found in blood. Even with the large sequencing depth, rarefaction of the sorted-subset datasets indicated that sequencing was incomplete. Naive subsets generally had larger estimated clonotype richness than memory subsets did.

Healthy HIV-negative adults with no recently reported acute infections or vaccinations were included as donors. Every donor was a Caucasian adult residing in Nashville, Tennessee, USA. CD4+ T cells were enriched through magnetic negative selection, after which naive cells were positively selected on CD45RA and the remaining negative fraction served as the memory subset. Blood was collected by leukapheresis, and PBMCs were isolated by Ficoll-Histopaque density gradient centrifugation and then cryopreserved in liquid nitrogen vapor phase. Analytical flow cytometry was used to check the purity and quantity of each magnetically sorted T cell population. From each sorted fraction, genomic DNA was isolated and quantified by UV absorbance on a Nanodrop 2000c. Spanning cysteine to phenylalanine, the CDR3 consists of 16 amino acids. The sequence is cut down to CDR3 DNA, 48 bases in frame from base 1. Based on the germline V gene, the CDR1 and CDR2 sequences are LGHNA and YSLEER. Ends trimmed: V by 0 bases, J by 2 bases; bases unmatched to a gene: 4.

On this clone itself: Its antigen is currently not known. No base quality values were provided; no much bigger clone lies one nucleotide off.

TCR CDR3 regions were amplified from genomic DNA by multiplex PCR using the deep immunoSEQ assay. Extracted genomic DNA from each cell subset was distributed evenly across all wells of several immunoSEQ 96-well plates, and each plate was treated as a replicate. For sorted subsets, roughly 200 ng of genomic DNA, equivalent to roughly 33,000 T cell genomes, went into each replicate PCR. Purified libraries were measured with a Qubit 3.0 fluorometer, size-checked on a Bioanalyzer 2100, and measured again with the KAPA Library Quantification kit. Each immunoSEQ 96-well plate was sequenced on its own single-read 150-cycle Illumina NextSeq 550 flow cell. The study's own analysis went as follows. Because only junctional sequences without quality scores were contained in the immunoSEQ output, filtering matching that applied to full-length reads could not be performed. Sequences were annotated with PyIR, a Python wrapper for IgBLAST v1.9, and V/J genes and CDR3 were assigned using IMGT germline references. Reads were filtered out if the reads had weak V/J assignments (E-value above 1e-6), no CDR3, stop codons, out-of-frame junctions, or ambiguous translated residues. V3J clonotypes were defined as sequences sharing the same inferred V gene, J gene, and CDR3 amino acid sequence. To compute the percentage overlap between repertoires, the number of shared unique clonotypes was divided by the size of the smaller repertoire. Richness of each repertoire was evaluated using RTK rarefaction, the Chao1 estimator, and Recon v2.1 estimates of unobserved clonotypes. OLGA was used to compute generation probabilities for all TCRbeta clonotypes that the gDNA method yielded from several donors. Not all clones reach the TCRdb copy of this immuneACCESS table, which keeps in-frame sequences only. Checked studies attribute under half of the gap to unresolved V genes and leave the rest unexplained. That table furnishes V, J and clone size, whereas the DNA furnished D and trimming. The sample table shows 2 million to 2.5 million clones, and around 90% are seen once. About 0.41% of the sample comes from the top ten.

Sequenced: naive CD4+ T cells from PBMCs. This specimen's cell subset or site label, interpreted: CD45RA+ positively selected. The chain employs TRBV4-3 and TRBJ2-3, with 8 junctional bases fitting TRBD2. This sequence was found in a man aged 18 to 30 in good health. Some clones in this sample may be carry-over from other donors' samples. The CDR3 protein sequence reads: CASSQELAEITDTQYF. The DNA sequence reads TGCGCCAGCAGCCAAGAACTAGCGGAGATCACAGATACGCAGTATTTT.